Sequencing of this TCR beta chain was carried out in a study of blood T cell repertoires in COVID-19. Per the study methods: Counts of nucleated cells, estimated from reference gene primer amplification, were obtained. The protocol was immunoSEQ multiplex PCR, while the TCRdb copy is restricted to in-frame clones and leaves out a portion. The DNA gave D and trimming, while V, J and clone size come from that table. Counted here are approximately 85,000 clones, about 82% occurring once; the ten biggest clones make up about a fifth. The germline CDR1 and CDR2 sequences are LGHNT and FRNRAP. J lost 4 bases, V lost 6 bases, and 3 bases had no gene match. The CDR3 totals 15 residues.

The chain links TRBV12-5 to TRBJ2-2; 12 nucleotides align to TRBD1. The source material was peripheral blood. This TCR was sampled from a woman older than 75 in a cohort sampled during active or convalescent COVID-19. The CDR3 region has the DNA TGTGCTAGTGGCCCGGGACAGGGGGCCACCGGGGAGCTGTTTTTT. It translates to CASGPGQGATGELFF.